This T cell receptor beta chain was identified in a study of blood T cell repertoires in COVID-19. Study as a whole: Italy, Spain and the United States were the sources of the convalescent and acute COVID-19 samples.

V lost 7 bases to trimming and J lost 2 bases, with 12 bases between them. Germline-derived CDR1 and CDR2 are SGHAT and FQNNGV. The CDR3 covers 13 residues. Produced via immunoSEQ multiplex PCR; TCRdb's table is partial and in-frame only. The sample shows fewer than 350,000 clones, 90% of them seen only once. The sequencing sample was made of PBMCs or T cells enriched from blood (not recorded which). This receptor was obtained from a woman aged 18 to 35 with acute COVID-19. V is TRBV11-2 and J is TRBJ2-7, with a weak D call TRBD2 (5 bases). CDR3 sequence reads: CASNLAGAYEQYF. In DNA form, the CDR3 reads TGTGCCAGCAACTTGGCCGGGGCCTACGAGCAGTACTTC.